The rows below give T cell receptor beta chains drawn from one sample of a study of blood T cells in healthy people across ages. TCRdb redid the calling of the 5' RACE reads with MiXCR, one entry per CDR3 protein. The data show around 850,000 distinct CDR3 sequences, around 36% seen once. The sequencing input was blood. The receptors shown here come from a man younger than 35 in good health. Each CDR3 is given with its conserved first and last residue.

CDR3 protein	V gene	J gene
CAWSVPLSKAFF	TRBV30	TRBJ1-1
CASTIAGNTKAFF	TRBV12-3/TRBV12-4	TRBJ1-1
CAITPGGRYEQFF	TRBV10-3	TRBJ2-1
CASSSSQLAYEQYF	TRBV7-3	.
CASSLGALGGSAYGYTF	TRBV12-3/TRBV12-4	TRBJ1-2
CASSGLAGDEQYF	TRBV5-8	TRBJ2-7
CASSPRRPSFSTGELFF	TRBV7-8	TRBJ2-2
CASSLGRTGKNTEAFF	TRBV5-1	TRBJ1-1
CASSLGPVGTGELFF	TRBV12-3/TRBV12-4	TRBJ2-2
CSARATGGRDEQYF	TRBV20-1	TRBJ2-5
CASTRGQGLAGYTF	TRBV7-9	TRBJ1-2
CASSIDRGSYEQYF	TRBV27	TRBJ2-7
CASSLFSYEQYF	TRBV7-2	TRBJ2-7
CASSPRRELGNEQFF	TRBV5-6	TRBJ2-1
CASSPMEGWGSKETQYF	TRBV14	TRBJ2-5
CASMQNSPLHF	TRBV12-3/TRBV12-4	TRBJ1-6
CSVRPSGRDQNIQYF	TRBV20-1	TRBJ2-4
CSARGGLVYGYTF	TRBV20-1	TRBJ1-2
CASSLVPTGYNEQFF	TRBV5-6	TRBJ2-1
CSALHRGLSTDTQYF	TRBV20-1	TRBJ2-3
CAISEPGMQPQHF	TRBV10-3	TRBJ1-5
CASSSRRGLRSEKLFF	TRBV3-1	TRBJ1-4
CASSDSSLEQFF	TRBV28	TRBJ2-1
CATSVSGTDNEQFF	TRBV24-1	TRBJ2-1
CASTPDRGRSLHF	TRBV12-3/TRBV12-4	TRBJ1-6
CSARGSGWTEAFF	TRBV20-1	TRBJ1-1
CATSRDIQGNGYTF	TRBV15	TRBJ1-2
CASRWTGGPGELFF	TRBV28	TRBJ2-2
CSAVEGLAETDTQYF	TRBV20-1	TRBJ2-3
CASTDRGTGELFF	TRBV7-9	TRBJ2-2
CASSHSLRATNEKLFF	TRBV12-3/TRBV12-4	TRBJ1-4
CASSRDSKLFLTEAFF	TRBV14	TRBJ1-1
CASSMGLAGGGYNEQFF	TRBV5-1	TRBJ2-1
CASSSGRGSYEQYF	TRBV7-2	TRBJ2-7
CASSSQGGAVETQYF	TRBV13	TRBJ2-5
CASSPGPDAYGYTF	TRBV18	TRBJ1-2
CASSSRRGFYEQYF	TRBV6-2/TRBV6-3	TRBJ2-7
CASSYTTGNHYGYTF	TRBV6-5	TRBJ1-2
CASSLGSVNYGYTF	TRBV11-2	TRBJ1-2
CSVRKNTEAFF	TRBV29-1	TRBJ1-1
CASSLTGTSGISSSYNEQFF	TRBV7-2	TRBJ2-1
CASSPPGNTGELFF	TRBV18	TRBJ2-2
CSVGGSNQPQHF	TRBV29-1	TRBJ1-5
CASSQDRNEQFF	TRBV4-3	TRBJ2-1
CASSLAGIGYGYTF	TRBV5-6	TRBJ1-2
CASSYGRRYEQYF	TRBV6-2/TRBV6-3	TRBJ2-7
CSALAGGLETQYF	TRBV20-1	TRBJ2-5
CATSDLGEKLFF	TRBV4-2	TRBJ1-4
CASSPLTNTEAFF	TRBV5-6	TRBJ1-1
CASSRGTGPPMTQYF	TRBV19	TRBJ2-5
CASSLSGPLGSRDQPQHF	TRBV5-5	TRBJ1-5
CATSDARFGDHTQYF	TRBV24-1	TRBJ2-3
CASSKRGQAYGYTF	TRBV21-1	TRBJ1-2
CSVEDPRGGDTGELFF	TRBV29-1	TRBJ2-2
CASSQVPGTRVETQYF	TRBV4-3	TRBJ2-5
CASSLDRVYNEQYF	TRBV12-3/TRBV12-4	.
CASDSPLEPYEQYF	TRBV12-3/TRBV12-4	TRBJ2-7
CASSEAVGESSYEQYF	TRBV2	TRBJ2-7
CASSQERGNEQYF	TRBV4-3	TRBJ2-5